This is a list of T cell receptor beta chains from one sample in a study of blood T cell repertoires in COVID-19. Produced via immunoSEQ multiplex PCR; TCRdb's table is partial and in-frame only. Among 65,000 to 80,000 clones listed, about 80% were seen once. Material for sequencing was peripheral blood. Every receptor here comes from a man aged 45 to 65 with acute or convalescent COVID-19. The CDR3 runs from the conserved cysteine through the conserved F or W. The D gene is left open where the match is weak. Part of the rows lack a size; the others show once, few, many or a class for expanded clones.

v_call	d_call	j_call	clone_size	cdr3_nt	cdr3_aa
TRBV13	NA	TRBJ2-3	NA	TGTGCCAGCAGCCTAAGCACAGATACGCAGTATTTT	CASSLSTDTQYF
TRBV6-1	NA	TRBJ2-3	few	TGTGCCAGCAGTGAAGCGAAAGGGGGCACAGATACGCAGTATTTT	CASSEAKGGTDTQYF
TRBV11-3	NA	TRBJ1-1	NA	TGTGCCAGCAGCTTAGGGGCGGGGTGGGACACTGAAGCTTTCTTT	CASSLGAGWDTEAFF
TRBV9	TRBD1	TRBJ2-7	NA	TGTGCCAGCAGCGTAGACGGGGGACAGGTCTACGAGCAGTACTTC	CASSVDGGQVYEQYF
TRBV27	TRBD1	TRBJ1-2	NA	TGTGCCAGCAGCCACCGGGACAGGGACGATGGCTACACCTTC	CASSHRDRDDGYTF
TRBV29-1	NA	TRBJ2-7	once	TGCAGCGCTTCCAGGGGATACTCCTACGAGCAGTACTTC	CSASRGYSYEQYF
TRBV4-2	NA	TRBJ2-3	NA	TGTGCCAGCAGCCAAGAGGGCGTGCGATCAGATACGCAGTATTTT	CASSQEGVRSDTQYF
TRBV9	NA	TRBJ1-1	NA	TGTGCCAGCAGCGTAGACAGCTACATGAACACTGAAGCTTTCTTT	CASSVDSYMNTEAFF
TRBV6-5	TRBD1	TRBJ2-2	once	TGTGCCAGCAGAGCCGACAGGGGGGGCGGGGAGCTGTTTTTT	CASRADRGGGELFF
TRBV6-5	NA	TRBJ2-1	NA	TGTGCCAGCAGTTCTTCCCGCTCCTACAATGAGCAGTTCTTC	CASSSSRSYNEQFF
TRBV2	NA	TRBJ1-5	few	TGTGCCAGCAGTGCACACAGGGAGACTCAGCCCCAGCATTTT	CASSAHRETQPQHF
TRBV19	TRBD1	TRBJ2-6	NA	TGTGCCAGTAGTATCCGCGACAGGGGGCACGGGGCCAACGTCCTGACTTTC	CASSIRDRGHGANVLTF
TRBV5-6	TRBD1	TRBJ2-1	NA	TGTGCCAGCAGCCTAGGGACAGGACCCCTGAATGAGCAGTTCTTC	CASSLGTGPLNEQFF
TRBV3-1/TRBV3-2	NA	TRBJ1-1	NA	TGTGCCAGCAGCCTTGCGGGGAGGGCTTTCTTT	CASSLAGRAFF
TRBV10-3	TRBD1	TRBJ1-1	NA	TGTGCCATCAGTGAGTCGACAGGGGTGAACACTGAAGCTTTCTTT	CAISESTGVNTEAFF
TRBV6-6	TRBD2	TRBJ2-1	NA	TGTGCCAGCATCCCAGGACTAGCGGGAGCTCGTAATGAGCAGTTCTTC	CASIPGLAGARNEQFF
TRBV30	NA	TRBJ1-4	once	TGTGCCTGGGGGGGCTCAGCGGGAGCAACTAATGAAAAACTGTTTTTT	CAWGGSAGATNEKLFF
TRBV6-5	NA	TRBJ2-5	NA	TGTGCCAGCAGAAGAGAAGAGACCCAGTACTTC	CASRREETQYF
TRBV6-2/TRBV6-3	NA	TRBJ1-5	NA	TGTGCCAGCAGTTACCCGCCCGGTGCAAGCAATCAGCCCCAGCATTTT	CASSYPPGASNQPQHF